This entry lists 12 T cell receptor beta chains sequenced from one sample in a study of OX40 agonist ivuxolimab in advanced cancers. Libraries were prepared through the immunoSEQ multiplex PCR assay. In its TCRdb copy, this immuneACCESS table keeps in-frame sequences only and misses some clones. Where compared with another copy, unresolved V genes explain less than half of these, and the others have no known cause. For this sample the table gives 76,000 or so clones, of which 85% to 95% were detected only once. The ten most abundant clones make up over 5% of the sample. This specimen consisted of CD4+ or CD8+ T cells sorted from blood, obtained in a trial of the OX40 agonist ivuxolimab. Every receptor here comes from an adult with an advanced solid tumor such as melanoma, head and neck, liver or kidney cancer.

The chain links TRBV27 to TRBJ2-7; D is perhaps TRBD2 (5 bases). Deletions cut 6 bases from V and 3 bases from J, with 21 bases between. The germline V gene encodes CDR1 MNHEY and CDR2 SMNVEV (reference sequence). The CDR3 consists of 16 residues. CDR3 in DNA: TGTGCCAGCAGCTGGGGAAATGCAGGTGAGGGCTACGAGCAGTACTTC. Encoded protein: CASSWGNAGEGYEQYF.

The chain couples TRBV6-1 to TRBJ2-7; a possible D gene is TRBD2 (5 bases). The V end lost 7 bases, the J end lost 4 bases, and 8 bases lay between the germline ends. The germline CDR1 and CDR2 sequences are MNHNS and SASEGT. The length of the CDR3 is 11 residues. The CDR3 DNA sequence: TGTGCCAGCACCCGGGAATACGAGCAGTACTTC. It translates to CASTREYEQYF.

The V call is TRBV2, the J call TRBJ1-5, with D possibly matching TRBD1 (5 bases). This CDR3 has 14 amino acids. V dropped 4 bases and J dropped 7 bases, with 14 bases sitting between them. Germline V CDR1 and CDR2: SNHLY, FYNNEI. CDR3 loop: CASSGGGVGQPQHF. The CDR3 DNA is TGTGCCAGCAGTGGGGGGGGAGTGGGCCAGCCCCAGCATTTT.

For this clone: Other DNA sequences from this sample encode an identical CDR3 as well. The CDR3 protein is CASSLLGNQPQHF. For the CDR3, the DNA is TGTGCCAGCAGTTTATTAGGGAACCAGCCCCAGCATTTT. This chain connects TRBV27 to TRBJ1-5; D is uncertain. Trimming removed 1 base from V and 7 bases from J, with 8 bases in between. CDR1 MNHEY and CDR2 SMNVEV come from the germline V gene (reference sequence). This CDR3 region has 13 residues.

The CDR3 spells CASSSRTETYGYTF. The CDR3 DNA reads TGTGCCAGCAGCTCCCGGACAGAGACCTATGGCTACACCTTC. The chain carries TRBV9 and TRBJ1-2; the D gene is possibly TRBD1 (6 bases). Trimming left V 4 bases short and J 4 bases short, with 14 bases between. This CDR3 has 14 amino acids. Germline-derived CDR1 and CDR2 are SGDLS and YYNGEE.

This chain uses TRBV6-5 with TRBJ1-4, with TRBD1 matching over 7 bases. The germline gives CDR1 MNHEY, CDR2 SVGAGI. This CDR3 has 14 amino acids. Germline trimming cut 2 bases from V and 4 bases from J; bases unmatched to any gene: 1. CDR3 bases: TGTGCCAGCAGTTACGACAGGGTTAATGAAAAACTGTTTTTT. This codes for CASSYDRVNEKLFF.

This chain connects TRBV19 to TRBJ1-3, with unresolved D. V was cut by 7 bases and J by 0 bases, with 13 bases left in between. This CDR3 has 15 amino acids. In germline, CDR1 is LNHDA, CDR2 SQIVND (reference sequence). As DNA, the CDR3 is TGTGCCAGTACCCCAAATAGAGTCTCTGGAAACACCATATATTTT. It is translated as CASTPNRVSGNTIYF.

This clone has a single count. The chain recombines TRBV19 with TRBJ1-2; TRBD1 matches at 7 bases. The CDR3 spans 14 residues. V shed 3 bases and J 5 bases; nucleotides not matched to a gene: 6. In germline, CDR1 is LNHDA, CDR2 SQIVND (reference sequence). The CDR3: CASSILGQAYGYTF. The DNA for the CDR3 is TGTGCCAGTAGTATTCTCGGACAGGCGTATGGCTACACCTTC.

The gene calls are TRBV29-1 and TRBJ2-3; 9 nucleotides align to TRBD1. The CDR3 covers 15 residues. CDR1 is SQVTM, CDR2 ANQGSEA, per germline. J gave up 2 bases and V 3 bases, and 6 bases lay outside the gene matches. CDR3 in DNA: TGCAGCGTTGAGGAGGACAGGGGACCCACAGATACGCAGTATTTT. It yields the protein CSVEEDRGPTDTQYF.

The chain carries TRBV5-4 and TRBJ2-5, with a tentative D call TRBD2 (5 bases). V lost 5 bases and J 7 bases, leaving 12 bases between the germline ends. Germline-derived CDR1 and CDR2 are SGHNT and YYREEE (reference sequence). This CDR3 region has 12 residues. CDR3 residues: CASRGDAGTQYF. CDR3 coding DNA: TGTGCCAGCAGGGGAGACGCGGGGACCCAGTACTTC.

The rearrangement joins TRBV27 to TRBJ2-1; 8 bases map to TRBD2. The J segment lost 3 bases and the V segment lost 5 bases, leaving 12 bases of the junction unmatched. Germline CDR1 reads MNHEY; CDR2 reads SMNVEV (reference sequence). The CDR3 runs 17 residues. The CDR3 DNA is TGTGCCAGCAGTCCGTCCTTGAGCGGGAGCCTCTACAATGAGCAGTTCTTC. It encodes CASSPSLSGSLYNEQFF.

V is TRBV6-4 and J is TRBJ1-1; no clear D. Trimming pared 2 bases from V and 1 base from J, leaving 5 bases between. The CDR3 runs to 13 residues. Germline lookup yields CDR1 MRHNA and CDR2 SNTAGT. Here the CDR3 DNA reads TGTGCCAGCAGTGACAGGGCGAACACTGAAGCTTTCTTT. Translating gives CASSDRANTEAFF.